The 15 T cell receptor beta chains reported below all come from one sample, sequenced in a study of Graves' ophthalmopathy and Graves' hyperthyroidism. TCR beta CDR3 amplification used RNA transcripts. HTBI-primed first-round RT-PCR preceded second-round multiplex PCR. TCRdb itself ran the multiplex PCR reads through MiXCR, one entry per CDR3 protein. The sample records about 550,000 distinct CDR3 sequences, under 40% being singletons. Sequenced: peripheral blood or thyroid tissue (not recorded which). The receptors originated from an adult man with Graves' hyperthyroidism.

This clonotype was detected a few times. The rearrangement joins TRBV7-9 to TRBJ2-7; 7 bases fit TRBD2. Germline CDR1 is SEHNR and CDR2 is FQNEAQ (reference sequence). V lost 6 bases to trimming and J lost 0 bases; unmatched junction nucleotides: 8. This CDR3 comprises 15 residues. CDR3 nucleotides: TGTGCCAGCAGTACGCTAGCGGATGTCTCCTACGAGCAGTACTTC. Protein product: CASSTLADVSYEQYF.

In its sample, this clonotype was seen a few times. The J gene is TRBJ1-1, the V gene TRBV3-1, with D possibly being TRBD1 (6 bases). Trimming took off 2 bases at V and 3 bases at J, with 13 bases between the two ends. The CDR3 is 15 residues long. Germline V lookup: CDR1 LGHDT, CDR2 YNNKEL (reference sequence). The CDR3 region has the DNA TGTGCCAGCAGCCAAAAACAGGGTGCGGACACTGAAGCTTTCTTT. Amino acid sequence: CASSQKQGADTEAFF.

This clonotype has ten or more counts. The chain joins TRBV7-8 to TRBJ2-7, with 8 bases that match TRBD2. The germline gives CDR1 SGHVS, CDR2 FQNEAQ. V lost 7 bases and J lost 7; bases outside the gene matches: 18. The CDR3 is 16 residues long. In DNA form, the CDR3 reads TGTGCCAGCACGAACGCCGCCAGCGGGAGTTTCAGGGAGCAGTACTTC. Translating it yields CASTNAASGSFREQYF.

The rearrangement joins TRBV7-2 to TRBJ2-7; 7 nucleotides line up with TRBD1. The closer fit of TRBJ2-1 to the DNA end suggests the J call may be wrong. This CDR3 has 14 amino acids. Germline V gene lookup returns CDR1 SGHTA and CDR2 FQGNSA. As DNA, the CDR3 is TGTGCCAGCAGCTTAACGGGACAGTACAATGAGCAGTTCTTC. Translation gives CASSLTGQYNEQFF.

This chain connects TRBV11-2 to TRBJ2-7, with TRBD1 matching 9 bases. Per the germline V gene, CDR1 is SGHAT and CDR2 is FQNNGV. V gave up 11 bases and J gave up 6 bases; unmatched junction bases: 14. The CDR3 totals 14 residues. In nucleotides, the CDR3 is TGTGCCTGGAGCGGGACAGGGTATAAGGGCGAGCAGTACTTC. Encoded protein: CAWSGTGYKGEQYF.

In this sample, this clonotype turned up many times. The V call is TRBV20-1, the J call TRBJ1-5; perhaps TRBD1 as D (5 bases). CDR3 length: 13 residues. Trimming took 3 bases from V and 4 from J, leaving 10 bases between them. CDR1 DFQATT and CDR2 SNEGSKA come from the germline V gene (reference sequence). The CDR3 region is CSARSRENQPQHF. The CDR3, as DNA: TGCAGTGCTAGGTCCAGGGAGAATCAGCCCCAGCATTTT.

The sample holds many counts of this clonotype. This rearrangement joins TRBV10-3 to TRBJ1-1, with 7 bases matching TRBD1. Germline V CDR1 and CDR2: ENHRY, SYGVKD. The CDR3 runs 13 residues. Trimming took 10 bases from V and 1 from J; bases not matched to a gene: 6. CDR3 in DNA: TGTGCCACATCCGGGACAGCGAACACTGAAGCTTTCTTT. Residues: CATSGTANTEAFF.

This clonotype was seen at least ten times. The rearrangement joins TRBV19 to TRBJ2-5; 9 bases are a match to TRBD1. Trimming at V came to 1 base and at J to 5 bases, leaving 5 bases not matched to a gene. Germline V gene sequence: CDR1 LNHDA, CDR2 SQIVND (reference sequence). This CDR3 comprises 15 residues. CDR3 nucleotides: TGTGCCAGTAGTATAGCCGGGACAGGGTCCGAGACCCAGTACTTC. Its protein is CASSIAGTGSETQYF.

This clonotype was seen repeatedly, ten times or more. DNA of the CDR3: TGTGCCAGCAGTGAGGGACAGGGAGCTGGAAACACCATATATTTT. Amino acid sequence: CASSEGQGAGNTIYF. The chain couples TRBV2 to TRBJ1-3, with 9 bases fitting TRBD1. This CDR3 is built from 15 residues. CDR1 and CDR2 from the germline V gene are SNHLY and FYNNEI. The V segment lost 3 bases and the J segment 2 bases; nucleotides outside the gene matches: 2. Full variable domain (missing parts from reference TRBV2 and TRBJ1-3): EPEVTQTPSHQVTQMGQEVILRCVPISNHLYFYWYRQILGQKVEFLVSFYNNEISEKSEIFDDQFSVERPDGSNFTLKIRSTKLEDSAMYFCASSEGQGAGNTIYFGEGSWLTVV.

The chain recombines TRBV6-1 with TRBJ1-4; 10 bases align to TRBD1. This CDR3 has 15 amino acids. Germline CDR1 reads MNHNS; CDR2 reads SASEGT. V lost 4 bases, J lost 5 bases, and 4 bases stayed unmatched. The CDR3 nucleotides are TGTGCCAGCAGTGTATCGGGACAGGGGAATGAAAAACTGTTTTTT. Translating gives CASSVSGQGNEKLFF.

This clonotype was found a few times. The V gene is TRBV20-1, the J gene TRBJ1-2; TRBD1 matches at 11 bases. Germline-derived CDR1 and CDR2 are DFQATT and SNEGSKA (reference sequence). V shed 0 bases, J shed 4 bases, and the junction held 4 bases outside the gene matches. The CDR3 runs to 15 residues. The CDR3, as DNA: TGCAGTGCTAGAGACCGGGACAGGGGGTTCTATGGCTACACCTTC. It is translated as CSARDRDRGFYGYTF.

This clonotype was counted at least ten times. V usage is TRBV7-9 and J usage is TRBJ2-7; 7 bases fit TRBD1. The trim removed 2 bases at V and 6 bases at J, leaving 4 bases unmatched. Germline loops: CDR1 SEHNR, CDR2 FQNEAQ (reference sequence). The CDR3 spans 13 residues. This CDR3 is CASSLKGAGEQYF. The CDR3 DNA reads TGTGCCAGCAGCTTAAAGGGGGCGGGCGAGCAGTACTTC.

This clonotype was seen once. In DNA form, the CDR3 reads TGTGCCAGCAGCGAGCGGGGTAGGCAAACCTACAATGAGCAGTTCTTC. Translation gives CASSERGRQTYNEQFF. The chain recombines TRBV6-9 with TRBJ2-5; 7 nucleotides align to TRBD2. The DNA end favors TRBJ2-1, so the J call may be wrong. This CDR3 region has 16 residues. In germline, CDR1 is MNHGY, CDR2 SVAAGI.

The rearrangement joins TRBV2 to TRBJ1-6; the D gene is possibly TRBD1 (5 bases). V was shortened by 1 base and J by 7 bases, with 11 bases between the two germline ends. This CDR3 comprises 15 residues. Germline-derived CDR1 and CDR2 are SNHLY and FYNNEI. CDR3 in amino acids: CASSEVGRPNSPLHF. In nucleotides, the CDR3 is TGTGCCAGCAGTGAAGTGGGACGGCCAAATTCACCCCTCCACTTT. The full variable domain, completed using reference TRBV2 and TRBJ1-6, is EPEVTQTPSHQVTQMGQEVILRCVPISNHLYFYWYRQILGQKVEFLVSFYNNEISEKSEIFDDQFSVERPDGSNFTLKIRSTKLEDSAMYFCASSEVGRPNSPLHFGNGTRLTVT.

The chain uses TRBV6-1 and TRBJ2-7; TRBD1 aligns across 7 bases. The assigned J gene may be wrong: the sequence end matches TRBJ2-1 better. In germline, CDR1 is MNHNS, CDR2 SASEGT. The CDR3 has 14 amino acids. CDR3 in amino acids: CASSKQGQHNEQFF. CDR3 in DNA: TGTGCCAGCAGTAAACAGGGACAGCACAATGAGCAGTTCTTC.